The rows below give T cell receptor beta chains drawn from one sample of a study of blood T cell repertoires in COVID-19. Sequencing was performed with immunoSEQ multiplex PCR; in TCRdb, only in-frame clones are kept and a portion is missing. This repertoire shows some 300,000 clones, around 90% found once; its top ten account for 1.7%. The sequenced sample was PBMCs or T cells enriched from blood (not recorded which). These receptor sequences come from a woman aged 40 to 49 who had recovered from COVID-19. Both conserved end residues are part of each CDR3. Fields, in order: D gene, clone size, V gene, J gene, CDR3 DNA, CDR3 protein. The D gene is left open where the match is weak. A row's size may be missing; if present it is once, few, many or a size class.

d_gene: -; abundance: -; v_gene: TRBV5-1; j_gene: TRBJ1-2; CDR3nt: TGCGCCAGCAGCTTAATCGACGGGTTATATGGCTACACCTTC; CDR3aa: CASSLIDGLYGYTF
d_gene: TRBD1; abundance: -; v_gene: TRBV6-1; j_gene: TRBJ1-2; CDR3nt: TGTGCCAGCAGTGAAGGCCCAACAGGGGCCTATGGCTACACCTTC; CDR3aa: CASSEGPTGAYGYTF
d_gene: -; abundance: -; v_gene: TRBV29-1; j_gene: TRBJ2-5; CDR3nt: TGCAGCGTTGAAGATCTAGTTCTGAAGACCCAGTACTTC; CDR3aa: CSVEDLVLKTQYF
d_gene: TRBD1; abundance: -; v_gene: TRBV5-4; j_gene: TRBJ1-3; CDR3nt: TGTGCCAGCAGCTTAACAGGGGGCCTCTCTGGAAACACCATATATTTT; CDR3aa: CASSLTGGLSGNTIYF
d_gene: TRBD2; abundance: -; v_gene: TRBV19; j_gene: TRBJ2-3; CDR3nt: TGTGCCAGTAGCCCTTCCCGGACTAGCGGGATAGGAGATACGCAGTATTTT; CDR3aa: CASSPSRTSGIGDTQYF
d_gene: TRBD2; abundance: -; v_gene: TRBV18; j_gene: TRBJ2-3; CDR3nt: TGTGCCAGCTCACCTATTAGGGCTAGCGGGAACACAGATACGCAGTATTTT; CDR3aa: CASSPIRASGNTDTQYF
d_gene: -; abundance: once; v_gene: TRBV30; j_gene: TRBJ1-2; CDR3nt: TGTGCCTGGAGCCGCCCGGGGAGGGGGGAAGGCTACACCTTC; CDR3aa: CAWSRPGRGEGYTF
d_gene: -; abundance: -; v_gene: TRBV5-3; j_gene: TRBJ1-1; CDR3nt: TGTGCCAGAAGCTTGGGGTCCGTACAGGGATTTAACACTGAAGCTTTCTTT; CDR3aa: CARSLGSVQGFNTEAFF
d_gene: TRBD2; abundance: once; v_gene: TRBV10-3; j_gene: TRBJ2-7; CDR3nt: TGTGCCATCAGTGAATTTGCGGGAGGGTACGAGCAGTACTTC; CDR3aa: CAISEFAGGYEQYF
d_gene: -; abundance: -; v_gene: TRBV7-8; j_gene: TRBJ2-7; CDR3nt: TGTGCCAGCAGCCTACGACTTGGAGAGCAGTACTTC; CDR3aa: CASSLRLGEQYF
d_gene: TRBD2; abundance: -; v_gene: TRBV5-5; j_gene: TRBJ2-1; CDR3nt: TGTGCCAGCAGCTTACGGCGGGAGCCCTCCAATGAGCAGTTCTTC; CDR3aa: CASSLRREPSNEQFF
d_gene: -; abundance: -; v_gene: TRBV14; j_gene: TRBJ2-6; CDR3nt: TGTGCCAGCAGCCAAAGCCGCTCTGGGGCCAACGTCCTGACTTTC; CDR3aa: CASSQSRSGANVLTF
d_gene: TRBD2; abundance: -; v_gene: TRBV6-6; j_gene: TRBJ2-1; CDR3nt: TGTGCCAGCAGTCCCAGACTAGCGGGGGGGTACTACAATGAGCAGTTCTTC; CDR3aa: CASSPRLAGGYYNEQFF
d_gene: -; abundance: -; v_gene: TRBV5-1; j_gene: TRBJ2-5; CDR3nt: TGCGCCAGCAGCTTGATTGACAGCCAAGAGACCCAGTACTTC; CDR3aa: CASSLIDSQETQYF
d_gene: -; abundance: -; v_gene: TRBV7-9; j_gene: TRBJ2-7; CDR3nt: TGTGCCAGCAGTTATAGGGGCCCGACCTACGAGCAGTACTTC; CDR3aa: CASSYRGPTYEQYF
d_gene: TRBD1; abundance: -; v_gene: TRBV10-3; j_gene: TRBJ1-5; CDR3nt: TGTGCCATTGGGACAGGGGTCGATCAGCCCCAGCATTTT; CDR3aa: CAIGTGVDQPQHF
d_gene: TRBD2; abundance: -; v_gene: TRBV6-5; j_gene: TRBJ2-3; CDR3nt: TGTGCCAGCAGACAGCGGGGCCTCACAGATACGCAGTATTTT; CDR3aa: CASRQRGLTDTQYF
d_gene: TRBD1; abundance: few; v_gene: TRBV11-1; j_gene: TRBJ2-7; CDR3nt: TGTGCCAGCAGCTTAGCGTACAGGGGACCCTACGAGCAGTACTTC; CDR3aa: CASSLAYRGPYEQYF
d_gene: TRBD1; abundance: -; v_gene: TRBV25-1; j_gene: TRBJ2-7; CDR3nt: TGTGCCAGCAGAGATATCGGGACAGGGAATTACGAGCAGTACTTC; CDR3aa: CASRDIGTGNYEQYF
d_gene: TRBD1; abundance: -; v_gene: TRBV4-1; j_gene: TRBJ1-2; CDR3nt: TGCGCCAGCAGCCAAGACGGACAGGGCCGAATTTATGGCTACACCTTC; CDR3aa: CASSQDGQGRIYGYTF
d_gene: TRBD1; abundance: -; v_gene: TRBV9; j_gene: TRBJ2-6; CDR3nt: TGTGCCAGCAGCGGACAGGGTAGAACCAACGTCCTGACTTTC; CDR3aa: CASSGQGRTNVLTF
d_gene: TRBD1; abundance: -; v_gene: TRBV7-9; j_gene: TRBJ1-2; CDR3nt: TGTGCCAGCAGCTCACAGGGGACTGGCTACACCTTC; CDR3aa: CASSSQGTGYTF
d_gene: -; abundance: -; v_gene: TRBV9; j_gene: TRBJ1-2; CDR3nt: TGTGCCAGCAGCGTAGGGGGGGACTATGGCTACACCTTC; CDR3aa: CASSVGGDYGYTF
d_gene: -; abundance: -; v_gene: TRBV30; j_gene: TRBJ1-1; CDR3nt: TGTGCCTGGGAAAGAGGGTTCGACACTGAAGCTTTCTTT; CDR3aa: CAWERGFDTEAFF
d_gene: -; abundance: -; v_gene: TRBV7-9; j_gene: TRBJ1-1; CDR3nt: TGTGCCAGCAGTTCGGGGGTGAACACTGAAGCTTTCTTT; CDR3aa: CASSSGVNTEAFF
d_gene: -; abundance: -; v_gene: TRBV4-1; j_gene: TRBJ1-1; CDR3nt: TGCGCCAGCAGCCAAGTTTCGGGGGGCTTGGCCCCTGAAGCTTTCTTT; CDR3aa: CASSQVSGGLAPEAFF
d_gene: TRBD1; abundance: -; v_gene: TRBV7-8; j_gene: TRBJ2-1; CDR3nt: TGTGCCAGCAGCCCCCGCCGGACAGGGGGCAATGAGCAGTTCTTC; CDR3aa: CASSPRRTGGNEQFF
d_gene: TRBD1; abundance: -; v_gene: TRBV6-5; j_gene: TRBJ1-3; CDR3nt: TGTGCCAGCTCCGGGACAGCTTACTCTGGAAACACCATATATTTT; CDR3aa: CASSGTAYSGNTIYF
d_gene: -; abundance: -; v_gene: TRBV5-5; j_gene: TRBJ2-3; CDR3nt: TGTGCCAGCAGCTTGGAACGGGATACGCAGTATTTT; CDR3aa: CASSLERDTQYF
d_gene: -; abundance: -; v_gene: TRBV7-2; j_gene: TRBJ1-2; CDR3nt: TGTGCCAGCAGCTTAGCGTGGACAGATTATGGCTACACCTTC; CDR3aa: CASSLAWTDYGYTF
d_gene: -; abundance: few; v_gene: TRBV10-3; j_gene: TRBJ1-1; CDR3nt: TGTGCCATCAGTGAGAATCGGGGGGACACTGAAGCTTTCTTT; CDR3aa: CAISENRGDTEAFF
d_gene: -; abundance: many; v_gene: TRBV5-1; j_gene: TRBJ1-4; CDR3nt: TGCGCCAGCAGCTTGGATCCAGGTCCTAATGAAAAACTGTTTTTT; CDR3aa: CASSLDPGPNEKLFF
d_gene: TRBD2; abundance: -; v_gene: TRBV6-6; j_gene: TRBJ2-7; CDR3nt: TGTGCCAGCAGTTACTTAGCGGGAGGTTTCTCCTACGAGCAGTACTTC; CDR3aa: CASSYLAGGFSYEQYF
d_gene: -; abundance: few; v_gene: TRBV18; j_gene: TRBJ2-7; CDR3nt: TGTGCCAGCTCCCCCCTCGGAACGGGGGGCGCTTCCTACGAGCAGTACTTC; CDR3aa: CASSPLGTGGASYEQYF
d_gene: -; abundance: -; v_gene: TRBV4-1; j_gene: TRBJ1-3; CDR3nt: TGCGCCAGCAGCCAGGCCTCAGCGGCCGCAGCGATTACTGGAAACACCATATATTTT; CDR3aa: CASSQASAAAAITGNTIYF
d_gene: TRBD1; abundance: -; v_gene: TRBV9; j_gene: TRBJ2-1; CDR3nt: TGTGCCAGCAGTAGGGACAGTAACTACAATGAGCAGTTCTTC; CDR3aa: CASSRDSNYNEQFF
d_gene: -; abundance: -; v_gene: TRBV6-5; j_gene: TRBJ1-3; CDR3nt: TGTGCCAGCCCCGGGGTGACCTCTGGAAACACCATATATTTT; CDR3aa: CASPGVTSGNTIYF
d_gene: TRBD1; abundance: -; v_gene: TRBV27; j_gene: TRBJ2-1; CDR3nt: TGTGCCAGCAGCTCGACAGGGGACCCAAGGGGCAATGAGCAGTTCTTC; CDR3aa: CASSSTGDPRGNEQFF
d_gene: TRBD2; abundance: once; v_gene: TRBV11-2; j_gene: TRBJ2-7; CDR3nt: TGTGCCAGCAGCTTGACTAGCGGGTTCAGCTCCTACGAGCAGTACTTC; CDR3aa: CASSLTSGFSSYEQYF
d_gene: -; abundance: -; v_gene: TRBV6-1; j_gene: TRBJ1-4; CDR3nt: TGTGCCAGCAGTGAAGCCCTCACAGGCCTTAATGAAAAACTGTTTTTT; CDR3aa: CASSEALTGLNEKLFF
d_gene: TRBD1; abundance: -; v_gene: TRBV5-1; j_gene: TRBJ1-2; CDR3nt: TGCGCCAGCAGCTTGGATGGGCAGGGGGGCGGCTACACCTTC; CDR3aa: CASSLDGQGGGYTF
d_gene: -; abundance: -; v_gene: TRBV7-2; j_gene: TRBJ2-2; CDR3nt: TGTGCCAGCAGCTTAAGAGGTGGTACCGGGGAGCTGTTTTTT; CDR3aa: CASSLRGGTGELFF
d_gene: -; abundance: once; v_gene: TRBV12-5; j_gene: TRBJ2-7; CDR3nt: TGTGCTAGTGGCACCAACCCACTAGGAGGGGAATACGAGCAGTACTTC; CDR3aa: CASGTNPLGGEYEQYF